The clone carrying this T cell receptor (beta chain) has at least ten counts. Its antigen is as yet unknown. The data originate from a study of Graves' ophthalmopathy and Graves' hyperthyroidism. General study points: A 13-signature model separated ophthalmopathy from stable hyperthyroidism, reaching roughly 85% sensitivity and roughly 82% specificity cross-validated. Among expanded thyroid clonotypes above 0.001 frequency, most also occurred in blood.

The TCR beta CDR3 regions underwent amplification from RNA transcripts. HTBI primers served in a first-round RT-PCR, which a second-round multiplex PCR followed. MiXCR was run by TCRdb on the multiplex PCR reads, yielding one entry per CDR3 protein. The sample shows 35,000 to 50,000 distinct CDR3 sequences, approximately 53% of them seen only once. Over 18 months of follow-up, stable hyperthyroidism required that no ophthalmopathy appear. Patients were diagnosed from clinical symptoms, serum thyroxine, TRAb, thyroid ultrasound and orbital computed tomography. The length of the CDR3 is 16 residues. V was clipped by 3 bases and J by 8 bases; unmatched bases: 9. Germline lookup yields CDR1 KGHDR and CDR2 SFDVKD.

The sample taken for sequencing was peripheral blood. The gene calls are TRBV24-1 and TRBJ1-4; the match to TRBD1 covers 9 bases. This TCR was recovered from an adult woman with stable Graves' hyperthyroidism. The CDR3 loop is CATSDPWTGVEEKLFF. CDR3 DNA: TGTGCCACCAGTGATCCCTGGACAGGGGTGGAGGAAAAACTGTTTTTT.